This record covers a single T cell receptor (beta chain). This sample is drawn from a study of blood T cells in healthy people across ages. The authors ran a second PCR of about 7 to 12 cycles using a sample-barcoded 5' primer and a J-beta primer mix. Carrying 12 random nucleotides, a template-switch adaptor labeled each individual cDNA molecule. TCRdb used MiXCR to reprocess the 5' RACE reads, holding one entry per CDR3 protein. Of 850,000 to 1,300,000 distinct CDR3 sequences detected, 35% to 55% appear once; the ten largest clones hold approximately 19%. The V gene end was trimmed by 6 bases and the J gene end by 6 bases; junction bases not matched to a gene: 9. The CDR3 runs 15 residues. Germline V CDR1 and CDR2: MNHEY, SVGAGI.

The specimen was blood. This TCR came from a woman between 55 and 75 years old in good health. J is TRBJ2-1 and V is TRBV6-5; 9 bases line up with TRBD1. Here the CDR3 DNA reads TGTGCCAGCAGAGACCGGGACAGGGACGGCAATGAGCAGTTCTTC. Protein sequence: CASRDRDRDGNEQFF.